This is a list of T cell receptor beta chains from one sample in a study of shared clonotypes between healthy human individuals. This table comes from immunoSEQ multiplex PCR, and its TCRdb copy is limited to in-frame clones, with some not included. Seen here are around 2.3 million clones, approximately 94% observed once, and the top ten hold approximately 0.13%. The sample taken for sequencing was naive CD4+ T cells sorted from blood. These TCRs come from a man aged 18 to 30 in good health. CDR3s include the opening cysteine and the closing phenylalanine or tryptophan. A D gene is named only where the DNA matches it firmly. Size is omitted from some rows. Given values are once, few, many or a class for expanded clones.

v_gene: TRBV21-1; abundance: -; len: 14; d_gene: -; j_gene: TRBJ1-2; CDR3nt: TGTGCCAGCAGCAGTTGGTTCGCAGGCTATGGCTACACCTTC; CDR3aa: CASSSWFAGYGYTF
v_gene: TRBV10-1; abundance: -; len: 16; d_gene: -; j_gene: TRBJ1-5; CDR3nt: TGCGCCAGCAGTGTCGCGAGGCGATATAGCAATCAGCCCCAGCATTTT; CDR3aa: CASSVARRYSNQPQHF
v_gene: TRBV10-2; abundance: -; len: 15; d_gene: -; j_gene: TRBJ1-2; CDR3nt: TGCGCCAGCAGTGATCGCCGGGACGCTAACTATGGCTACACCTTC; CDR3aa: CASSDRRDANYGYTF
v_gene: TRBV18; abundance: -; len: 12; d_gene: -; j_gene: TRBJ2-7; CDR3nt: TGTGCCAGCTCTCTACAGGGCTACGAGCAGTACTTC; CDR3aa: CASSLQGYEQYF
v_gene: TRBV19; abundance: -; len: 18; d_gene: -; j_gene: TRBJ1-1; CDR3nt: TGTGCCAGTAGTATAGTGCGGGGTGGAAAGGGAATGAACACTGAAGCTTTCTTT; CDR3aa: CASSIVRGGKGMNTEAFF
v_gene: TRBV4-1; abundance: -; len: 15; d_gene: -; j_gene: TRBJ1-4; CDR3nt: TGCGCCAGCAGTTTCCCGGTGGGAGGTCATGAAAAACTGTTTTTT; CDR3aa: CASSFPVGGHEKLFF
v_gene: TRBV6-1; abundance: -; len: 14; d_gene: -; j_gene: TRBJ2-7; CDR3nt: TGTGCCAGCAGAACAGGGAGAGACACCTACGAGCAGTACTTC; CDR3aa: CASRTGRDTYEQYF
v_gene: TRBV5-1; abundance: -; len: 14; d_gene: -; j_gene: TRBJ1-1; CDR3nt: TGCGCCAGCAGCTTGGACAGTAGTGGGACTGAAGCTTTCTTT; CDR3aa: CASSLDSSGTEAFF
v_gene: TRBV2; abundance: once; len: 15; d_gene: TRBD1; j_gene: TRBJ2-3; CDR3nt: TGTGCCAGCAGCGACTTGACAGGGGCGGGTGATACGCAGTATTTT; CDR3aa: CASSDLTGAGDTQYF
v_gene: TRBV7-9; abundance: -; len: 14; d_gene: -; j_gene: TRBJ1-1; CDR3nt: TGTGCCAGCAGCTTGGCCCTGGTAAACACTGAAGCTTTCTTT; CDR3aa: CASSLALVNTEAFF
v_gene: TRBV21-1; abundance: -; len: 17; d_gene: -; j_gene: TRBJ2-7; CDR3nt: TGTGCCAGCAGCTCTCATTCAGACAGCCGAATCTCCTACGAGCAGTACTTC; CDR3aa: CASSSHSDSRISYEQYF
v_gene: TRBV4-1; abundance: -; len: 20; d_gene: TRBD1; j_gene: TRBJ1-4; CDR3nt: TGCGCCAGCAGCCAAGATAAGGGGACAGGGCTCGTCTCCACTAATGAAAAACTGTTTTTT; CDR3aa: CASSQDKGTGLVSTNEKLFF
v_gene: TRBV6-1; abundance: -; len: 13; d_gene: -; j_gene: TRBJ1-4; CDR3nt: TGTGCCAGCAGTGAAGTGACCGATGAAAAACTGTTTTTT; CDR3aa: CASSEVTDEKLFF
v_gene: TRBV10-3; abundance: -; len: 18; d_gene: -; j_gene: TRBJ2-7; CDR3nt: TGTGCCATCAGTGAAGTCTATATGGAGGGGCAGACCTCCTACGAGCAGTACTTC; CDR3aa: CAISEVYMEGQTSYEQYF
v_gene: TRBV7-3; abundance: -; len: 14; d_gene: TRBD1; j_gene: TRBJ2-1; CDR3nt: TGTGCCAGCAGCTACCGGGACAGCTACAATGAGCAGTTCTTC; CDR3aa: CASSYRDSYNEQFF
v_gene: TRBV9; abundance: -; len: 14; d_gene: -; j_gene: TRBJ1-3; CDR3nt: TGTGCCAGCAGCGCCGCGGACTCTGGAAACACCATATATTTT; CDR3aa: CASSAADSGNTIYF
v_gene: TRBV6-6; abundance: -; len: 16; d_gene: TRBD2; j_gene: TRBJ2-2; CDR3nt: TGTGCCAGCAGTTACGTGGGGACTAGCGTCACCGGGGAGCTGTTTTTT; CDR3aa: CASSYVGTSVTGELFF
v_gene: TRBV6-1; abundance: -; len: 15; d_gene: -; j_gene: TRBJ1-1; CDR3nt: TGTGCCAGCAAACCGGTGGGGGCCAAGAACACTGAAGCTTTCTTT; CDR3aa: CASKPVGAKNTEAFF
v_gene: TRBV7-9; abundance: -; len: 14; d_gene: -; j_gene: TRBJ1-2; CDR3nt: TGTGCCAGCAGCCGCACAGCCACCGGCTATGGCTACACCTTC; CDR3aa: CASSRTATGYGYTF
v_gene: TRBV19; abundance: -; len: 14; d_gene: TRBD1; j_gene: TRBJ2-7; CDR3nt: TGTGCCAGTAGTATGACAGGGACCTCCTACGAGCAGTACTTC; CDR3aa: CASSMTGTSYEQYF
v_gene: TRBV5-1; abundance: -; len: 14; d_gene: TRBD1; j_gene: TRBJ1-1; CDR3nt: TGCGCCAGCAGCGGACAGGGTGGGTACACTGAAGCTTTCTTT; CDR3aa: CASSGQGGYTEAFF
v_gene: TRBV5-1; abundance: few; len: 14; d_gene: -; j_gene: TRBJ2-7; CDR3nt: TGCGCCAGCAGCTTGGCTACGGGAGACTACGAGCAGTACTTC; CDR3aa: CASSLATGDYEQYF
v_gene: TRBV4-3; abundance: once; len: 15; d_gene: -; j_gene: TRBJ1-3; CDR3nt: TGCGCCAGCAGCCAAGGGGAAGGAACTGGAAACACCATATATTTT; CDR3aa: CASSQGEGTGNTIYF
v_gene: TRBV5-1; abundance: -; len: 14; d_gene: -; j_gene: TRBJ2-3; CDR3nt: TGCGCCAGCAGCCCAGTTCCTCAAGCAGATACGCAGTATTTT; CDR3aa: CASSPVPQADTQYF
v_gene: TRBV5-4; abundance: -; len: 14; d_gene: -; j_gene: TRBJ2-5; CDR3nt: TGTGCCAGCAGCTTGGATTGGGTAGAAGAGACCCAGTACTTC; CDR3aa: CASSLDWVEETQYF
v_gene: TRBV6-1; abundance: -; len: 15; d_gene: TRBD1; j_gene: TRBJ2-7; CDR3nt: TGTGCCAGCAGTGTTACCGGGACAGGGGGATACGAGCAGTACTTC; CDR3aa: CASSVTGTGGYEQYF
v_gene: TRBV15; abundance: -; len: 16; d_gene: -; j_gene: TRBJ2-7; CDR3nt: TGTGCCACCTCCAGAGGGGGGGGTTCGTCCTCCTACGAGCAGTACTTC; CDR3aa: CATSRGGGSSSYEQYF
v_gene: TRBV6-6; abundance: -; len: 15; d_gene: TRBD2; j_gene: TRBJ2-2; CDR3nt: TGTGCCAGCATCCCGGGACTAGCGGGGACCGGGGAGCTGTTTTTT; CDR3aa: CASIPGLAGTGELFF
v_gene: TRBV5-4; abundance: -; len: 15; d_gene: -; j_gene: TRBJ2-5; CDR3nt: TGTGCCAGCAGCTTGTTGGACAGAAGTCAAGAGACCCAGTACTTC; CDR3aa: CASSLLDRSQETQYF
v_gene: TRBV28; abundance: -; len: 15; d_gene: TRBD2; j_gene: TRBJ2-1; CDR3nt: TGTGCCAGCAGTTTATATAGCGGGGGAGGCAATGAGCAGTTCTTC; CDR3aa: CASSLYSGGGNEQFF
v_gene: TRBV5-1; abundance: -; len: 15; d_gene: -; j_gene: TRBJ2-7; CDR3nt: TGCGCCAGCAGCTTTGGTCCGGCTAGCGACTACGAGCAGTACTTC; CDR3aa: CASSFGPASDYEQYF
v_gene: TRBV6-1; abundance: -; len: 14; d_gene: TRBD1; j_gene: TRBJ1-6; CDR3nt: TGTGCCAGCAGCCCGGGACAGTCTCATTCACCCCTCCACTTT; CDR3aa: CASSPGQSHSPLHF
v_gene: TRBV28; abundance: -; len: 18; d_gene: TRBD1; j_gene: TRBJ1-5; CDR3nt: TGTGCCAGCAGACCGGACAGGGGGCGAGTGAGTAGCAATCAGCCCCAGCATTTT; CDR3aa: CASRPDRGRVSSNQPQHF
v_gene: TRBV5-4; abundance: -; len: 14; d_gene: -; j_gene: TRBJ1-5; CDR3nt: TGTGCCAGCAGCTTGGGGGGGGGCAATCAGCCCCAGCATTTT; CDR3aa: CASSLGGGNQPQHF
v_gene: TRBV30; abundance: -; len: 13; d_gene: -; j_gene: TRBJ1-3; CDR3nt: TGTGCCTGGAGTGGGACTTTTGGAAACACCATATATTTT; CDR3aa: CAWSGTFGNTIYF
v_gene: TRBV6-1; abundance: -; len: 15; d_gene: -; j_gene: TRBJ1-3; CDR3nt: TGTGCCAGCAGTGAAGCTTCACTCTCTGGAAACACCATATATTTT; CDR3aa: CASSEASLSGNTIYF
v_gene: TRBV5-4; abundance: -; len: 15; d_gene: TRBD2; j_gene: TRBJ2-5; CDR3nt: TGTGCCGTTAGACTAGCGGGAGTTGGACAAGAGACCCAGTACTTC; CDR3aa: CAVRLAGVGQETQYF
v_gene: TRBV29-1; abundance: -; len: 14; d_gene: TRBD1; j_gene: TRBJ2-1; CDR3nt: TGCAGCGCTGCCGGGACAGGAGTCTACAATGAGCAGTTCTTC; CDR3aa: CSAAGTGVYNEQFF
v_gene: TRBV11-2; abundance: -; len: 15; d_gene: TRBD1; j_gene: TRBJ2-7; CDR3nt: TGTGCCAGCAGCTCCACCGGGACAGGGGCGGGGGAGCAGTACTTC; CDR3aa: CASSSTGTGAGEQYF
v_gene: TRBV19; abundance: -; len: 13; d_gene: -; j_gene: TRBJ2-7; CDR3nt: TGTGCCAGTAGCCTTGGTCCTTCCTACGAGCAGTACTTC; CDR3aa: CASSLGPSYEQYF
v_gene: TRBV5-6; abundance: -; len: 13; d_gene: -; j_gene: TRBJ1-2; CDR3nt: TGTGCCAGCAGACCTCGGGGCCTCTATGGCTACACCTTC; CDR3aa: CASRPRGLYGYTF
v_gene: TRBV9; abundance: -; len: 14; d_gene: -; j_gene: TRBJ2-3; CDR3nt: TGTGCCAGCAGCGTAGAACTGGGGACAGATACGCAGTATTTT; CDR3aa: CASSVELGTDTQYF
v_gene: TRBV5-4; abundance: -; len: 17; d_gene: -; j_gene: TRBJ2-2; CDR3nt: TGTGCCAGCAGCTCCGGTCCAGGGGCACTGAACACCGGGGAGCTGTTTTTT; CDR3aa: CASSSGPGALNTGELFF
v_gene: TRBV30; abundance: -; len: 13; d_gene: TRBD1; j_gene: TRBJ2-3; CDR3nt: TGTGCCTCTGGACAGGGGATCATAGATACGCAGTATTTT; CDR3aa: CASGQGIIDTQYF
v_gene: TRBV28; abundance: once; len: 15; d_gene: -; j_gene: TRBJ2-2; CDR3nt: TGTGCCAGCAGCCCTTCCAGGTTAGGGACCGGGGAGCTGTTTTTT; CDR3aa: CASSPSRLGTGELFF
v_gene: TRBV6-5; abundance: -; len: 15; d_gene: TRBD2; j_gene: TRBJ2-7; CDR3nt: TGTGCCAGCAGTTATCAAGCGGGAGGGCCCTACGAGCAGTACTTC; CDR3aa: CASSYQAGGPYEQYF
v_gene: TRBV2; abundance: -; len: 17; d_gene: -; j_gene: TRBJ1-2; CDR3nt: TGTGCCAGCAGTGGTCCCCATCTATTGAGGGAGGACTATGGCTACACCTTC; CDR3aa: CASSGPHLLREDYGYTF
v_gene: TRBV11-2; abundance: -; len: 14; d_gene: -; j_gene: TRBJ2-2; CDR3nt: TGTGCCAGCAGCCTTACCCGTAACACCGGGGAGCTGTTTTTT; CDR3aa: CASSLTRNTGELFF
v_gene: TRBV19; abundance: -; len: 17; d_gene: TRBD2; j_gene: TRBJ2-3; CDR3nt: TGTGCCAGTAGTTCTAGCGGGAGGGCCGGGGGCACAGATACGCAGTATTTT; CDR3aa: CASSSSGRAGGTDTQYF
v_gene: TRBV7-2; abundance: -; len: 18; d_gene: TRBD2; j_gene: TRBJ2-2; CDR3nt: TGTGCCAGCAGCTTAAGTGCTAGCGGGAGGGGGAACACCGGGGAGCTGTTTTTT; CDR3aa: CASSLSASGRGNTGELFF
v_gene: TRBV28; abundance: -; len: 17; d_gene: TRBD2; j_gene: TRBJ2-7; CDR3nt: TGTGCCAGCAGTTCCCGCGGGGGCGGGGGGTCCTCCTACGAGCAGTACTTC; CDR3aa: CASSSRGGGGSSYEQYF
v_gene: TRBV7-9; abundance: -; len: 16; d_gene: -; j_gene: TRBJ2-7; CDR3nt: TGTGCCAGCAGCTTCTCCAGGAGGGGAGGTACAGACGAGCAGTACTTC; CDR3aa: CASSFSRRGGTDEQYF
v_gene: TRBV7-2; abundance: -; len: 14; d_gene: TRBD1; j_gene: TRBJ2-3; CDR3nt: TGTGCCAGCAGTTCGGGGACAGGGGCTTATACGCAGTATTTT; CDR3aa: CASSSGTGAYTQYF
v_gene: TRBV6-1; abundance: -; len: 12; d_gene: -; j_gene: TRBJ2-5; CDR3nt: TGTGCCAGCAGTCCTGAAGGGGAGACCCAGTACTTC; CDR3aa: CASSPEGETQYF
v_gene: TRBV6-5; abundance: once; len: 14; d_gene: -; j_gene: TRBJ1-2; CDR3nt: TGTGCCAGCAGTTACAGGGGGACTAACTATGGCTACACCTTC; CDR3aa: CASSYRGTNYGYTF
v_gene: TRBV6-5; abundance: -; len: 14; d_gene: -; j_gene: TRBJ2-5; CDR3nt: TGTGCCAGCAGTACGGGGCCATCAGGTCTGGCCCAGTACTTC; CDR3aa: CASSTGPSGLAQYF
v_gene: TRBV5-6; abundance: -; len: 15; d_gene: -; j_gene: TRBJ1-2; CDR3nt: TGTGCCAGCAGCCCCGGCGCCAGGGTTAACTATGGCTACACCTTC; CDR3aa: CASSPGARVNYGYTF